This TCR beta chain was sequenced for a study of CD8 T cells in Susac syndrome (dated by TCRdb to the late 2010s). In the study overall: Among the sequenced Susac syndrome patients, six had clinically active disease and under ten were in clinical remission. Susac syndrome patients were therapy-naive, on corticosteroids (some also receiving IVIg), or on IVIg alone at blood withdrawal. Repertoire sequencing was used to test whether CD8+ T cell activation and differentiation in Susac syndrome was antigen driven. Clonality of the CD8+ T cell repertoire was compared between over 10 healthy donors, about 14 Susac syndrome patients and some 15 multiple sclerosis patients. Summary of the overall study and its limitations: The TCR sequencing and HLA analysis was acknowledged to have included a relatively small number of individuals. CD8+ repertoires in Susac syndrome showed clonal expansion, which was highest in CD8+ TEMRA cells and was greater in clinically active patients than in remitting patients. Approximately 15 Susac-specific public clones were identified in the total CD8+ repertoire, and several Susac-specific public clones were identified in the CD8+ TEMRA repertoire.

RNA was extracted using the RNeasy kit, and roughly 0.5 to 1 ug of the RNA was reverse transcribed with random hexamers. TCR beta CDR3 regions were amplified with the immunoSEQ multiplex PCR assay covering 54 Vbeta and 13 Jbeta segments. To correct PCR amplification bias, a synthetic template baseline was used for both primer optimization and computational correction. In the authors' own workflow: Reads were annotated to V, D and J genes per IMGT and analyzed with immunoSEQ Analyzer, keeping only productive sequences. Clonality was computed as one minus Shannon entropy normalized by log2 of the number of productive unique sequences. For each patient and control, public and private clones were evaluated among the 100 most prevalent clones. Clones were defined as Susac-specific if absent from the healthy and MS cohorts, from 1052 published viral clones and from other ImmuneACCESS disease sequences. TCRdb took the public reads, trimmed them with fastp at Q25, ran MiXCR for clone calling and kept in-frame beta chains. Rows with one shared CDR3 protein collapse into an entry with the most common genes and DNA. Here the V and J calls rest on TCRdb's processing, not on the authors' analysis. This sample comprises about 110,000 distinct CDR3 sequences, around 94% of them detected only once. The ten top clones hold roughly 0.38% of the sample.

For this clonotype: The antigen it recognizes is unknown. Within one base of it there is no much larger clone, and no base qualities were kept.

Looking up the germline V gene yields CDR1 LGHNA and CDR2 YSLEER. From its cysteine to its phenylalanine, the CDR3 spans 16 amino acids. The entry retains the CDR3 DNA only, 48 bases that are in frame from base 1. The junction carries 10 bases between V and J, which are trimmed by 1 base and 0 bases respectively. Peripheral blood CD8+ and CD4+ T cells from healthy donors, Susac syndrome patients and multiple sclerosis patients were profiled using high-throughput TCR beta sequencing. Recently defined diagnostic criteria for definite or probable disease were met by the Susac syndrome patients. Bulk CD8+ and CD4+ T cells were purified by magnetic negative isolation, while CD8+ TEMRA cells were enriched using FACS. Blood was drawn into EDTA tubes, processed within 24 hours, and PBMCs were isolated by density gradient centrifugation. PBMCs intended for TCR sequencing were cryopreserved in liquid nitrogen and thawed later in a water bath at 37 degrees C. A purity of at least 90% was achieved for sorted or isolated CD4+, CD8+ and CD8+ TEMRA cells.

The TCR was taken from a human donor with Susac syndrome. The chain couples TRBV4-3 to TRBJ2-1; the D gene assignment is ambiguous. Sequencing used CD8+ T cells from PBMCs. The CDR3 protein sequence reads: CASSQASTSSYNEQFF. The DNA is TGCGCCAGCAGCCAAGCCAGCACGAGCTCCTACAATGAGCAGTTCTTC.